This TCR beta chain was captured in a study of cytomegalovirus exposure and HLA in healthy donors. Points on this clone: What it binds is unknown.

The PCR contained 60 Vbeta and 13 Jbeta primers. Method: immunoSEQ multiplex PCR; TCRdb's copy keeps in-frame clones and lacks some. The profile shows approximately 140,000 clones, around 77% of them singletons. Trimming stripped 0 bases from V and 6 bases from J, with 8 bases between. Per the germline V gene, CDR1 is MNHNY and CDR2 is SVGAGI (reference sequence). The CDR3 has 14 residues. Study outcomes and limitations: Among TCR beta chains of equal frequency, HLA-associated ones were more clonally expanded in a later analysis.

This TCR was sampled from a woman between 40 and 55 years old in good health and CMV-seropositive. The V call is TRBV6-6, the J call TRBJ2-2; D unclear. Sequencing was done on a sample of PBMCs. CDR3 sequence reads: CASSYSTYAGELFF. As DNA, the CDR3 is TGTGCCAGCAGTTACTCGACATACGCCGGGGAGCTGTTTTTT.